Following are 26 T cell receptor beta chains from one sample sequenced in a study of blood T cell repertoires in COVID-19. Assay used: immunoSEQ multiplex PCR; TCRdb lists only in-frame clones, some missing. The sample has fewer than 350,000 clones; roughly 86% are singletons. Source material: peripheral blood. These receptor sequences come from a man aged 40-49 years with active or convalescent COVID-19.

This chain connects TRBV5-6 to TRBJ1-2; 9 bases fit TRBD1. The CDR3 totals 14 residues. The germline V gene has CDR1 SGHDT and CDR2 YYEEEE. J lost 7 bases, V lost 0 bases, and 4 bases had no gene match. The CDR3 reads CASSLGTGAFGYTF. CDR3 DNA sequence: TGTGCCAGCAGCTTGGGGACAGGGGCTTTTGGCTACACCTTC.

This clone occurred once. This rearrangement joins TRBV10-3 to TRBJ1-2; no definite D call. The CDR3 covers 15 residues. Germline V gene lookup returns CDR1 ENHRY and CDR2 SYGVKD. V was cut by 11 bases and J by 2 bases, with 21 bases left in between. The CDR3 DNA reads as TGTGCCTCACTCCCCGTCCCAAGGGAGAACTATGGCTACACCTTC. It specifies CASLPVPRENYGYTF.

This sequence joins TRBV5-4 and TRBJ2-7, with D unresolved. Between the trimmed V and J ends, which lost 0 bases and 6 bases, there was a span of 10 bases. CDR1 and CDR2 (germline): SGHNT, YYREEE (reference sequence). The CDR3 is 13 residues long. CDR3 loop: CASSLAGGREQYF. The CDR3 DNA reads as TGTGCCAGCAGCTTGGCTGGCGGTCGCGAGCAGTACTTC.

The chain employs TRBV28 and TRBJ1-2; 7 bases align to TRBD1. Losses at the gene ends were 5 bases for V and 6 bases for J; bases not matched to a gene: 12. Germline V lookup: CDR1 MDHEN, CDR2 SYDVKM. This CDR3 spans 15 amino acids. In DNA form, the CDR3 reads TGTGCCAGCAGTACCTACAGGGGTACGATAAATGGCTACACCTTC. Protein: CASSTYRGTINGYTF.

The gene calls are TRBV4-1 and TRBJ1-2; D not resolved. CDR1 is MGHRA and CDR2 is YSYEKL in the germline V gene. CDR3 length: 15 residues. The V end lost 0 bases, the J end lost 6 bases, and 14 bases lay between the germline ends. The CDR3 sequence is CASSQEPGTPHGYTF. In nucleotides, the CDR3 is TGCGCCAGCAGCCAAGAGCCGGGAACCCCACATGGCTACACCTTC.

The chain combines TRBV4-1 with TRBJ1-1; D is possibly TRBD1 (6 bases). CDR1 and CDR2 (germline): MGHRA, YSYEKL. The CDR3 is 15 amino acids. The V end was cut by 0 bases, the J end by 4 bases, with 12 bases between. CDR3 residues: CASSQEGPGATEAFF. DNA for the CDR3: TGCGCCAGCAGCCAAGAGGGCCCAGGGGCCACTGAAGCTTTCTTT.

The CDR3 loop is CASSSGTDIRQPQHF. The CDR3 DNA sequence: TGTGCCAGCAGTTCCGGGACTGACATTCGGCAGCCCCAGCATTTT. The chain combines TRBV5-4 with TRBJ1-5, with D perhaps matching TRBD1 (5 bases). With 5 bases removed from V and 7 bases from J, the gap between germline ends came to 19 bases. The CDR3 runs 15 residues. CDR1 and CDR2 from the germline V gene are SGHNT and YYREEE (reference sequence). The variable domain in full, completed from reference TRBV5-4 and TRBJ1-5, reads ETGVTQSPTHLIKTRGQQVTLRCSSQSGHNTVSWYQQALGQGPQFIFQYYREEENGRGNFPPRFSGLQFPNYSSELNVNALELDDSALYLCASSSGTDIRQPQHFGDGTRLSIL.

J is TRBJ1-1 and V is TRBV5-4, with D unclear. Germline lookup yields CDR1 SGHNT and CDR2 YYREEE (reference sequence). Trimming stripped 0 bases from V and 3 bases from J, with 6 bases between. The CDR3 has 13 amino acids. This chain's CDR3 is CASSLALDTEAFF. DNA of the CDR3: TGTGCCAGCAGCTTGGCACTCGACACTGAAGCTTTCTTT.

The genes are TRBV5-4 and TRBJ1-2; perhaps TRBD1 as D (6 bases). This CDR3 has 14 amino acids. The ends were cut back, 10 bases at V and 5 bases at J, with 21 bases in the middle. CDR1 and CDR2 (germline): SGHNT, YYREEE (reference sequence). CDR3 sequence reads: CAFPRLDRRYGYTF. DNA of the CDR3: TGTGCCTTTCCAAGGTTAGACAGGAGATATGGCTACACCTTC.

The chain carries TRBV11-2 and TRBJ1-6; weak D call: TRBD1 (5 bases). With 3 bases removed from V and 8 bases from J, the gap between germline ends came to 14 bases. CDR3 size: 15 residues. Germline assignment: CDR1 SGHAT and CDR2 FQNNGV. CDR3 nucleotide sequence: TGTGCCAGCAGCTTTAGGGGCCCCCCGTATTCACCCCTCCACTTT. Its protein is CASSFRGPPYSPLHF.

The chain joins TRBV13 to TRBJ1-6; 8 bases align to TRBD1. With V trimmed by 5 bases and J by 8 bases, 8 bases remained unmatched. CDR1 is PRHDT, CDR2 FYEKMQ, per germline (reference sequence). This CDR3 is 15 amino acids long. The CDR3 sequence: CASSRWTGTHSPLHF. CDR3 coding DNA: TGTGCCAGCAGCCGATGGACAGGGACCCATTCACCCCTCCACTTT.

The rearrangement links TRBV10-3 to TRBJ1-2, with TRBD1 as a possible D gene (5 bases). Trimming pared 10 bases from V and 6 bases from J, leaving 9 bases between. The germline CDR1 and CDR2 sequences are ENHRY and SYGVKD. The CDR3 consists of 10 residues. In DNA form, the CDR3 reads TGTGCCACACAGGAAGATGGCTACACCTTC. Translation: CATQEDGYTF.

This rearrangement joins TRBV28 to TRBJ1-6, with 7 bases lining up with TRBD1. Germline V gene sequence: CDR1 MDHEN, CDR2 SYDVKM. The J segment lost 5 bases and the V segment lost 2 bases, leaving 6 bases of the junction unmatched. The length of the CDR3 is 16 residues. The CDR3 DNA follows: TGTGCCAGCAGTTTAGACAGGGCTTGGCATAATTCACCCCTCCACTTT. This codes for CASSLDRAWHNSPLHF.

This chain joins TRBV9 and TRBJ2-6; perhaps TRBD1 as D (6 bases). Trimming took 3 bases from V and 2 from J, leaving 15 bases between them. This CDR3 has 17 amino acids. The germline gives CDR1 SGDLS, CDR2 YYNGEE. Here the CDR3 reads CASSAPQQGTGANVLTF. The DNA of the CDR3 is TGTGCCAGCAGCGCTCCCCAACAGGGCACTGGGGCCAACGTCCTGACTTTC.

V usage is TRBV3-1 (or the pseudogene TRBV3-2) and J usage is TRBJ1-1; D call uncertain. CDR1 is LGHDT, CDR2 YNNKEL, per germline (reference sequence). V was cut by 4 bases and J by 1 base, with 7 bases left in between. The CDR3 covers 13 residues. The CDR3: CASSREGNTEAFF. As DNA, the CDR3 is TGTGCCAGCAGCCGCGAGGGGAACACTGAAGCTTTCTTT.

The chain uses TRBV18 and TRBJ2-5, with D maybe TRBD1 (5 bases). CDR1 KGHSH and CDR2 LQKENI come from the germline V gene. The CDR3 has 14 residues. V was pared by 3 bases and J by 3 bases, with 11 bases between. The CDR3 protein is CASSPDNIEETQYF. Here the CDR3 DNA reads TGTGCCAGCTCACCGGACAATATAGAAGAGACCCAGTACTTC.

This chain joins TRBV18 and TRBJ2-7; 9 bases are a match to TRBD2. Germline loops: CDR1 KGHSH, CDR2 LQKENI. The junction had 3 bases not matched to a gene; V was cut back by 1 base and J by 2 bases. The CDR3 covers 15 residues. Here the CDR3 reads CASSPRSSGTYEQYF. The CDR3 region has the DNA TGTGCCAGCTCACCACGGTCTAGCGGGACCTACGAGCAGTACTTC.

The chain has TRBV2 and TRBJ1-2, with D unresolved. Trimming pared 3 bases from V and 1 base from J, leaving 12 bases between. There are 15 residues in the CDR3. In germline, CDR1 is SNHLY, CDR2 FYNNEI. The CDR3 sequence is CASSDDNPINYGYTF. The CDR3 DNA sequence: TGTGCCAGCAGTGACGACAACCCCATTAACTATGGCTACACCTTC.

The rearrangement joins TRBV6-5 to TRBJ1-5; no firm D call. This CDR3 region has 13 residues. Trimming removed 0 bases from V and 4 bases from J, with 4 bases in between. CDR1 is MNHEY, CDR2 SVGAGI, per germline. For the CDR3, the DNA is TGTGCCAGCAGTTACTCATTAAATCAGCCCCAGCATTTT. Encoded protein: CASSYSLNQPQHF.

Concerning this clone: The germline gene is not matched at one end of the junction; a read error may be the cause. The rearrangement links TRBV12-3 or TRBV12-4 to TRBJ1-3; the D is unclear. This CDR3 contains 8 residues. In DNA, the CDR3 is TGTGCCAGCAGTCCCCGACACTTT. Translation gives CASSPRHF.

The CDR3 is CASSLSSGTGGGEQFF. CDR3 DNA sequence: TGTGCCAGCAGTTTAAGTTCCGGGACAGGGGGCGGTGAGCAGTTCTTC. The rearrangement uses TRBV27 and TRBJ2-1, with 12 bases lining up with TRBD1. Germline assignment: CDR1 MNHEY and CDR2 SMNVEV (reference sequence). The length of the CDR3 is 16 residues. Germline trimming cut 2 bases from V and 9 bases from J; bases unmatched to any gene: 8.

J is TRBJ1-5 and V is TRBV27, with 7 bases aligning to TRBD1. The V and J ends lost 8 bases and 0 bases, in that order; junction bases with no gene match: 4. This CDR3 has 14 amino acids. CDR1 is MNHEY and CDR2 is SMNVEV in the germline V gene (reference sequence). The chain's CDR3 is CASRDSYSNQPQHF. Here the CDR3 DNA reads TGTGCCAGCCGGGACAGCTATAGCAATCAGCCCCAGCATTTT.

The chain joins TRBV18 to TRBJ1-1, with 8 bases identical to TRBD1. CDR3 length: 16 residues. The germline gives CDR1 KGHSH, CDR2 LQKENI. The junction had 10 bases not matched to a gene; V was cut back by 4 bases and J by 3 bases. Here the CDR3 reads CASSQNEVQGDTEAFF. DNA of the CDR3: TGTGCCAGCTCACAGAACGAAGTACAGGGGGACACTGAAGCTTTCTTT. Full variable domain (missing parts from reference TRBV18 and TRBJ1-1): NAGVMQNPRHLVRRRGQEARLRCSPMKGHSHVYWYRQLPEEGLKFMVYLQKENIIDESGMPKERFSAEFPKEGPSILRIQQVVRGDSAAYFCASSQNEVQGDTEAFFGQGTRLTVV.

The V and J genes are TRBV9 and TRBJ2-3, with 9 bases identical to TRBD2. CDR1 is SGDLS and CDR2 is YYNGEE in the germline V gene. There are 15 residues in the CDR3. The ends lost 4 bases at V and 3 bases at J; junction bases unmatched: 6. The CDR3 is CASSPMGLATDTQYF. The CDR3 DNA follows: TGTGCCAGCAGCCCGATGGGACTAGCAACAGATACGCAGTATTTT.

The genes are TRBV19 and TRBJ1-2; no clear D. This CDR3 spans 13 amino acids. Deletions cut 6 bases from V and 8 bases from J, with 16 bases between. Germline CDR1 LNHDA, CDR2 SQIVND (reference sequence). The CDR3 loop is CASSNGLRRGYTF. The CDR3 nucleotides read TGTGCCAGTAGCAATGGACTTCGACGGGGCTACACCTTC. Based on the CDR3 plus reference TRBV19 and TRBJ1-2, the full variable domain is DGGITQSPKYLFRKEGQNVTLSCEQNLNHDAMYWYRQDPGQGLRLIYYSQIVNDFQKGDIAEGYSVSREKKESFPLTVTSAQKNPTAFYLCASSNGLRRGYTFGSGTRLTVV.

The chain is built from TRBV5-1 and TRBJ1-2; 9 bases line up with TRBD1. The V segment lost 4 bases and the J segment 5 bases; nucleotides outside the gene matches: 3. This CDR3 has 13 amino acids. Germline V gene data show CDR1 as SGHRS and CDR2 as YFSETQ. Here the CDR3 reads CASSEDRGYGYTF. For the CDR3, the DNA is TGCGCCAGCAGCGAGGACAGGGGATATGGCTACACCTTC.